The TCR beta chain under discussion was sequenced for a study of beta chain features in type 1 diabetes. Study in general: No age, gender or cell yield differences were seen between patients and healthy donors.

A single heparinised draw of approximately 100 mL on average was taken per donor. Expressed TCRB transcripts were sequenced because the isolated RNA had all been reverse transcribed beforehand. Clones were read by immunoSEQ multiplex PCR, and TCRdb kept only the in-frame ones, dropping some. The table has roughly 400,000 clones, roughly 13% seen once. Germline values: CDR1 SGHTA, CDR2 FQGNSA. CDR3 length equals 17 residues. V was cut by 0 bases and J by 0 bases, with 14 bases left in between. Study results and caveats: Comparison showed that naive, central memory and Treg TCRB repertoires appeared more similar among patients than among healthy donors.

In regard to this clone: What it binds is unknown.

The chain employs TRBV7-2 and TRBJ1-1; possible D gene TRBD1, 6 bases. The material sequenced was naive CD4+ T cells from blood. The sequence came from a man aged 25 to 40 in good health. In DNA, the CDR3 is TGTGCCAGCAGCTTAGCGGCTCCGGGACAACTGAACACTGAAGCTTTCTTT. Amino acid sequence: CASSLAAPGQLNTEAFF.